This T cell receptor beta chain comes out of a study of early T cells in non-severe SARS-CoV-2 infection (dated by TCRdb to about 2021). About the full investigation: TCR sequencing used bulk RNA from unsorted whole blood, so alpha and beta chains could not be paired.

Results and caveats for the whole study, not just this receptor: VDJdb matching was skewed toward anti-spike CD8 responses and likely underestimated virus-specific expansions by missing private and CD4 specificities.

From cysteine to phenylalanine, the CDR3 is 15 amino acids long. The DNA shown is the 45-base CDR3, in frame from base 1. V is pruned by 3 bases and J by 10 bases, leaving 9 bases of the junction without a gene match. The germline V gene (reference sequence) yields LNHNV for CDR1 and YYDKDF for CDR2. Library preparation employed 5' RACE. Sequencing used a NextSeq 500. The TCR library protocol attached unique molecular identifiers to individual cDNA molecules to correct for sequencing error and PCR bias. Sequencing covered both TCR alpha and beta chains, and within each sample the abundances of alpha and beta sequences were tightly co-correlated. Per the source publication's procedure: V gene, J gene and CDR3 annotation of TCR sequences was performed with Decombinator V4. Expanded TCRs were defined as changing significantly between any two time points under a Poisson model with p below 0.0001. TCR abundances were normalised to the total number of TCRs sequenced in each sample and reported as counts per million. TRAV1-2 paired with TRAJ12, TRAJ20 or TRAJ33 defined MAIT TCRs, while TRAV10 paired with TRAJ18 defined iNKT TCRs. VDJdb, accessed on 1 November 2021, was searched for TCRs annotated for CMV, EBV and SARS-CoV-2, and TCRs annotated for more than one antigen were excluded. TCRdb handled the public reads itself, with Q25 trimming in fastp and clone calling in MiXCR, and kept productive beta chains. Entries that share a CDR3 protein sequence are merged under the most common genes and DNA. The authors' filters were not applied to this entry. Here the sample has some 64,000 distinct CDR3 sequences; over 8% occur a single time. Jointly, the top ten make up roughly a sixth of the sample.

This was a case-control study nested in a cohort of healthcare workers in London, UK, who had nasopharyngeal swab PCR tests and blood samples taken every week. Healthcare workers were enrolled in the week of the UK lockdown, from 23 to 31 March 2020, and were followed every week for up to roughly 15 weeks. With regard to this clonotype: Its antigen is not yet known. Base qualities are missing; no much larger clone stands one base away.

The chain joins TRBV15 to TRBJ2-1; TRBD1 fits 10 bases in the junction. The specimen was whole blood, collected at baseline. This TCR was sampled from an adult who was a healthcare worker with PCR-confirmed SARS-CoV-2 infection or an uninfected control (not recorded which). CDR3 region: CATSRPGQGVREQFF. The nucleotides read TGTGCCACCAGCAGGCCCGGACAGGGGGTACGGGAGCAGTTCTTC.